Presented here are 6 T cell receptor beta chains from one specimen sequenced in a study of blood T cell repertoires in COVID-19. TCRdb keeps only in-frame clones here, not all; method: immunoSEQ multiplex PCR. The sample has about 260,000 clones, approximately 92% seen once; the top ten hold roughly 2.5%. Sequencing was done on a sample of PBMCs or T cells enriched from blood (not recorded which). The receptors originated from a woman between 18 and 29 years old who had recovered from COVID-19.

This clone was recorded once. The chain uses TRBV28 and TRBJ2-3; 7 nucleotides line up with TRBD1. V dropped 3 bases and J dropped 2; count of bases not matched to a gene: 5. The length of the CDR3 is 15 residues. Germline assignment: CDR1 MDHEN and CDR2 SYDVKM. This CDR3 is CASSLRQGHTDTQYF. In DNA, the CDR3 is TGTGCCAGCAGTTTGCGACAGGGACACACAGATACGCAGTATTTT.

This chain joins TRBV28 and TRBJ1-6; D is possibly TRBD1 (6 bases). Germline V lookup: CDR1 MDHEN, CDR2 SYDVKM. The length of the CDR3 is 14 residues. V dropped 2 bases and J dropped 7 bases, with 9 bases sitting between them. CDR3 nucleotide sequence: TGTGCCAGCAGTTTAAGTAGGGGGAATTCACCCCTCCACTTT. This sequence encodes CASSLSRGNSPLHF.

The chain combines TRBV7-9 with TRBJ1-5; D unclear. Trimming stripped 1 base from V and 1 base from J, with 11 bases between. The CDR3 totals 16 residues. Germline V gene sequence: CDR1 SEHNR, CDR2 FQNEAQ (reference sequence). The CDR3 bases are TGTGCCAGCAGCTTAGGTAGGCGAGGGAGCAATCAGCCCCAGCATTTT. Translation: CASSLGRRGSNQPQHF.

The chain combines TRBV30 with TRBJ1-5; D possibly corresponds to TRBD1 (6 bases). The CDR3 is 15 residues long. Trimming pared 0 bases from V and 1 base from J, leaving 10 bases between. CDR1 is GTSNPN, CDR2 SVGIG, per germline (reference sequence). The CDR3 DNA is TGTGCCTGGAGTGTAGGGGGTTGGAGCAATCAGCCCCAGCATTTT. It is translated as CAWSVGGWSNQPQHF.

This chain uses TRBV5-5 with TRBJ2-5; 13 positions match TRBD2. The CDR3 is 15 residues long. V trimming: 7 bases; J trimming: 5 bases; junction bases outside the gene matches: 8. CDR1 and CDR2 (germline): SGHKS, YYEKEE (reference sequence). The CDR3 loop reads CASSTSGGAWETQYF. The CDR3 DNA follows: TGTGCCAGCTCCACTAGCGGGGGGGCGTGGGAGACCCAGTACTTC.

V is TRBV28 and J is TRBJ1-5, with TRBD1 matching over 7 bases. Germline V lookup: CDR1 MDHEN, CDR2 SYDVKM. Losses at the gene ends were 3 bases for V and 3 bases for J; bases not matched to a gene: 5. This CDR3 comprises 15 residues. CDR3 amino acids: CASSLGQGDNQPQHF. The CDR3 DNA follows: TGTGCCAGCAGTTTGGGTCAGGGGGACAATCAGCCCCAGCATTTT. Full variable domain (missing parts from reference TRBV28 and TRBJ1-5): DVKVTQSSRYLVKRTGEKVFLECVQDMDHENMFWYRQDPGLGLRLIYFSYDVKMKEKGDIPEGYSVSREKKERFSLILESASTNQTSMYLCASSLGQGDNQPQHFGDGTRLSIL.